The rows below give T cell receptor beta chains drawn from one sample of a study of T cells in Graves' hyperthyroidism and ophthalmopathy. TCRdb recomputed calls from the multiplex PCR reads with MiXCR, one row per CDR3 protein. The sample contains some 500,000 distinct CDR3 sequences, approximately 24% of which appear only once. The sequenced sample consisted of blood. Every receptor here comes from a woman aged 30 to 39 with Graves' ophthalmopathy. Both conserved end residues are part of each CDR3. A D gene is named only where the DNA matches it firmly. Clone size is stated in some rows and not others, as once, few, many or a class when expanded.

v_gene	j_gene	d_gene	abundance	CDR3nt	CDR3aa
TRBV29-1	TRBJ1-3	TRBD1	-	TGCAGCGCTGAGCTAGGGACAGGGCAAAACACCATATATTTT	CSAELGTGQNTIYF
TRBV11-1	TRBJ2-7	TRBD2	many	TGTGCCAGCGGGAAACTAGCGTTGTTTTCCAAGTACGAGCAGTACTTC	CASGKLALFSKYEQYF
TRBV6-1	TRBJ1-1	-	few	TGTGCCAGCAGTGAGCCGGGAGCCCTCATGAACACTGAAGCTTTCTTT	CASSEPGALMNTEAFF
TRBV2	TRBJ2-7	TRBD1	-	TGTGCCAGCGAGGGACAGATCTACGAGCAGTACTTC	CASEGQIYEQYF
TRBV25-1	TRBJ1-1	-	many	TGTGCCAGCAGCCGACACACGAACACTGAAGCTTTCTTT	CASSRHTNTEAFF
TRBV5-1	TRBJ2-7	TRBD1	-	TGCGCCAGCAGAGATGGACAGGGCTACGGGCAGTACTTC	CASRDGQGYGQYF
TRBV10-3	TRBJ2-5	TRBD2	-	TGTGCCATCAGTGAGTCTAGCGGGAGGGCATCCTCCCAGTACTTC	CAISESSGRASSQYF
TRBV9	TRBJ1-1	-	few	TGTGCCAGCAGCGTAGTCGGTAGCACTGAAGCTTTCTTT	CASSVVGSTEAFF
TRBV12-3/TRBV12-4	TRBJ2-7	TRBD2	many	TGTGCCAGCAGTTTACGCGGGGGGGCCGTATACGAGCAGTACTTC	CASSLRGGAVYEQYF
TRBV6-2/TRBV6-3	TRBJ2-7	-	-	TGTGCCAGCATACAACTCTCCTACGAGCAGTACTTC	CASIQLSYEQYF
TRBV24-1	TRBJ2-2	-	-	TGTGCCACAGCGAAGGGACCATTATTGGCCGGGGAGCTGTTTTTT	CATAKGPLLAGELFF
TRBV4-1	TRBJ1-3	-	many	TGCGCCAGCAGCCAAGCCCCAACCTCTGGAAACACCATATATTTT	CASSQAPTSGNTIYF
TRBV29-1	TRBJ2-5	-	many	TGCAGCGCTCGCAGGCGGAGGGCAGGGGGTTACCAAGAGACCCAGTACTTC	CSARRRRAGGYQETQYF
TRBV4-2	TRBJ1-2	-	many	TGTGCCAGCAGCCAAGTTGGGGGATGGGATGGCTACACCTTC	CASSQVGGWDGYTF
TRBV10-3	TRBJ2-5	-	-	TGTGCCATCAGTGGGTTCAGGGATCCAGAGACCCAGTACTTC	CAISGFRDPETQYF
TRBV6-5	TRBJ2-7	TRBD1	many	TGTGCCAGCAGTACTAAGGCGGGGACAGGGGAAGGCGAGCAGTACTTC	CASSTKAGTGEGEQYF
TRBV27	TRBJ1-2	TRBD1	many	TGTGCCAGCAGTTTACCGCCGGGACAGGGGGTCTATGGCTACACCTTC	CASSLPPGQGVYGYTF
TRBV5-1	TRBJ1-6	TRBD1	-	TGCGCCAGCAGGCGGGACCGGGACAGGTTTAATTCACCCCTCCACTTT	CASRRDRDRFNSPLHF
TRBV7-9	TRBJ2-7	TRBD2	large	TGTGCCAGCAGCCCGAGAGTCGGGGCGGGGGATAGTCCCTACGAGCAGTACTTC	CASSPRVGAGDSPYEQYF
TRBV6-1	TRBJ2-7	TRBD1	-	TGTGCCAGCGTCTGGGGGACAGGGAGCTCCTACGAGCAGTACTTC	CASVWGTGSSYEQYF
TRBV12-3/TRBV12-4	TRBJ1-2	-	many	TGTGCCAGCAGTTTAGCATATGAGGGGAGAGACTATGGCTACACCTTC	CASSLAYEGRDYGYTF
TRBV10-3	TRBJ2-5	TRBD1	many	TGTGCCATCAGTGGGTCGGACAGGGCCCGGGAGACCCAGTACTTC	CAISGSDRARETQYF
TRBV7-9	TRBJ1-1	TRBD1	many	TGTGCCAGCCTGACAGGGGGAACTGAAGCTTTCTTT	CASLTGGTEAFF
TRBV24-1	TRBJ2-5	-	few	TGTGCCACCAGTGCCTCCGACAGGAAGCAAGAGACCCAGTACTTC	CATSASDRKQETQYF
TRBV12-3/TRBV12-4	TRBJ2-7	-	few	TGTGCCAGCACCCGGACACAATACGAGCAGTACTTC	CASTRTQYEQYF
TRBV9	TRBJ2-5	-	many	TGTGCCAGCAGCGTAGGGGTGGACGGACAACAAGAGACCCAGTACTTC	CASSVGVDGQQETQYF
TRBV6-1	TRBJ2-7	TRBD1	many	TGTGCCAGCAGTAATCCGGGACAGGGGGCTTCCTACGAGCAGTACTTC	CASSNPGQGASYEQYF
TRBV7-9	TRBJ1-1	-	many	TGTGCCAGCAGCTTACTCCCAGGGGCGGTCAGGGCTTTCTTT	CASSLLPGAVRAFF
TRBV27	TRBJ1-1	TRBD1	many	TGTGCCAGCAGGACAGGGGTGGAAGCTTTCTTT	CASRTGVEAFF
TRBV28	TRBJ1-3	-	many	TGTGCCAGCAGTTTCGAGGGCTCTGGAAACACCATATATTTT	CASSFEGSGNTIYF
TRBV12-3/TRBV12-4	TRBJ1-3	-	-	TGTGCCAGCAGTTCGTACGACTGGTACTCTGGAAACACCATATATTTT	CASSSYDWYSGNTIYF
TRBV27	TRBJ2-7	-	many	TGTGCCAGCAGAGGGAACAAAGCCTACGAGCAGTACTTC	CASRGNKAYEQYF
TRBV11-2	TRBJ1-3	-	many	TGTGCCAGCAGTTTGGAGGGACCCTACTCTGGAAACACCATATATTTT	CASSLEGPYSGNTIYF
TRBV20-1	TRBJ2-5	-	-	TGCAGTGCTACTCAAGTCGCTAGCAGGGAGACCCAGTACTTC	CSATQVASRETQYF
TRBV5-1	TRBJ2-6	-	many	TGCGCCGGCCGAGACACTGAGGCCAACGTCCTGACTTTC	CAGRDTEANVLTF
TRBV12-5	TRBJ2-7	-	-	TGTGCTAGTGGGATCTCTGTTGGCGAGCAGTACTTC	CASGISVGEQYF
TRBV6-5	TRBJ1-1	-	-	TGTGCCAGCAGTTACTCCCGGCAGATAAACACTGAAGCTTTCTTT	CASSYSRQINTEAFF
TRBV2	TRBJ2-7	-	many	TGTGCCAGCAGTGAAGCGTACAGAGACTACGAGCAGTACTTC	CASSEAYRDYEQYF
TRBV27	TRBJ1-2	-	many	TGTGCCAGCAGTTTATGGAGAGAGGGGCGAACATGGGGTGGCTACACCTTC	CASSLWREGRTWGGYTF
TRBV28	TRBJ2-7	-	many	TGTGCCAGCAGCCCCCGGGACGGAACCTACGAGCAGTACTTC	CASSPRDGTYEQYF
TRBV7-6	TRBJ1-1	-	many	TGTGCCAGCAGCTTCTCCGTTGGCGGAAGGACTGAAGCTTTCTTT	CASSFSVGGRTEAFF
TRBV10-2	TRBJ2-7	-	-	TGCGCCAGCGTAGCTGTGGGGATCTACGAGCAGTACTTC	CASVAVGIYEQYF
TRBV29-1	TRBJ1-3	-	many	TGCAGCGTTGAAGATATGGGGGGGCGATCTGGAAACACCATATATTTT	CSVEDMGGRSGNTIYF
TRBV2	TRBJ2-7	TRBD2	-	TGTGCCAGCAGTGAACCAGCGGGGGTCCTCTACGAGCAGTACTTC	CASSEPAGVLYEQYF
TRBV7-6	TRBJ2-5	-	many	TGTGCCAGCAGCTTAGTTTCCAGGGGGGTGTTCGAGACCCAGTACTTC	CASSLVSRGVFETQYF
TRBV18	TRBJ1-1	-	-	TGTGCCAGCTCACCAGGCAGCAGCATGAACACTGAAGCTTTCTTT	CASSPGSSMNTEAFF
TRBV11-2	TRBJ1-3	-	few	TGTGCCAGCAGCTTAGAATATGGAGGGCTCGGAAACACCATATATTTT	CASSLEYGGLGNTIYF
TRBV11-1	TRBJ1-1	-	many	TGTGCCAGCAGCTCAAGTTCCCCCGGGGCCCCGAACACTGAAGCTTTCTTT	CASSSSSPGAPNTEAFF
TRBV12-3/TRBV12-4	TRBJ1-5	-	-	TGTGCCAGCAGTTTAGTGAATCCCACCGCTTATAGCAATCAGCCCCAGCATTTT	CASSLVNPTAYSNQPQHF
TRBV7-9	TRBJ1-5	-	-	TGTGCCAGCAGCCCACACTCCGGGACGAATCAGCCCCAGCATTTT	CASSPHSGTNQPQHF
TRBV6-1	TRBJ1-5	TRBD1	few	TGTGCCAGCAGTCCCGGGACAGGGGGCGTGAAGCAGCCCCAGCATTTT	CASSPGTGGVKQPQHF
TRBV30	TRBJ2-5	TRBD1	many	TGTGCCTGGAGTTGGACAGGGGGTGGAAAGACCCAGTACTTC	CAWSWTGGGKTQYF
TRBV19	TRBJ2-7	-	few	TGTGCCAGTAGTATGGGGCGCGGAATCTACGAGCAGTACTTC	CASSMGRGIYEQYF